One T cell receptor beta chain is described in this entry. This clonotype was seen repeatedly, ten times or more. Its antigen specificity is not known. Per-base quality was not reported, and no clone a single base away is much larger than it. The data were obtained in a study of neurological immune-mediated disorders (dated by TCRdb to 2018 to 2020). Background on the whole study: Among the 34 multiple sclerosis patients, relapsing-remitting MS was present in roughly 30 and secondary progressive MS was present in 3. Peripheral blood TCR-beta repertoires from HTLV-I-associated myelopathy (HAM/TSP) patients, multiple sclerosis patients and healthy controls were compared by UMI-based sequencing. Alongside PBMC samples, the set of about 100 TCR-beta libraries contained longitudinal samples, technical triplicates, and paired CD4+ and CD8+ T-cell subsets that had been sorted. Longitudinal HAM/TSP donors and healthy donors each had 3 time-points at intervals of roughly 3-40 months. The cohort comprised 68 subjects: around 15 HAM/TSP patients, some 34 multiple sclerosis patients and 20 healthy controls. The investigation overall reported the following: No clinical or MRI features were associated with the MS cluster, and the authors said that larger cohorts are needed. Phylogenetic analysis grouped repertoires from 18 of 34 MS patients into a cluster of related CDR3 sequences, suggesting a possible repertoire-level signature. Across subjects, expanded clones never shared an identical CDR3 amino acid sequence, which suggests that the TCR-beta repertoires in every group were private. TCR clonal expansion was highest in HAM/TSP patients and lowest in MS patients, with MS patients falling below even healthy controls.

The time point label on this specimen signifies: longitudinal time-point 1 (baseline). For unsorted PBMC libraries, 2 million PBMCs were used after storage in RNAlater at -80 degrees C until RNA extraction. The multiple sclerosis patients were enrolled in a US clinical protocol that evaluated disease progression with magnetic resonance imaging. Peripheral blood was subjected to Ficoll-Hypaque density gradient centrifugation to isolate PBMCs, which were then cryopreserved in liquid nitrogen. The CDR1 and CDR2 encoded by the germline V gene (reference sequence) are DFQATT and SNEGSKA. Inclusive of the bounding cysteine and phenylalanine, the CDR3 is 14 residues long. Only the CDR3 region is kept as DNA, spanning 42 bases read in frame from base 1. Cut back by 2 bases and 0 bases, the V and J ends lie 7 bases apart. cDNA was synthesized by template-switch 5'RACE using a primer carrying a 10-nucleotide random unique molecular identifier by which each TCR transcript was tagged. Every sequencing run yielded over 160 million TCR-beta sequences covering 15-18 subjects. Total RNA was extracted with the RNeasy kit. Using the KAPA Real-time Library Amplification kit, TCR-beta VDJ regions were amplified with primers for the TCR constant region and the 5'RACE anchor. Sample indexes and Illumina adaptors were added in a first PCR, after which library yield was increased in a second PCR. After Ampure bead purification, the TCR product of roughly 650 bp was size-selected on a 2% E-gel SizeSelection system. Before pooling, library quality was checked on a Bioanalyzer, concentration was measured with Qubit, and libraries were quantified with the Kapa Library Quantification kit. An Illumina HiSeq 2500 sequenced the libraries paired-end 2 x 150 bp. To increase sequence diversity, roughly 23-30% phiX was spiked into each library pool. Per the original workflow: The quality-filtered reads were processed with the UMI-based MiGEC pipeline, whose error correction step removed more than 75% of the raw TCR sequences. IMGT germline references were used for alignment of VDJ genes, and clonotypes were defined by a unique CDR3 amino acid sequence together with V-J genes. Clonal expansion, Shannon diversity and CDR3 relatedness (CalcPairwiseDistances, ClusterSamples) were evaluated with VDJtools, and phylogenetic trees were built with CLCbio workbench. Clones with at least 8 unique UMIs were defined as expanded, with this threshold being based on coefficient-of-variation modelling across technical triplicates. TCRdb reprocessed the public reads (quality trimming at Q25 with fastp, clone calling with MiXCR) and kept in-frame beta chains. Every CDR3 protein is listed once, alongside the most common genes and DNA of its rows. These V and J calls rely on TCRdb rather than the paper's analysis. This sample holds approximately 37,000 distinct CDR3 sequences; roughly 3.2% were observed only once. More than 7.5% of the sample is held by the ten biggest clonotypes.

This chain is built from TRBV20-1 and TRBJ2-2, with no reliable assignment of the D segment. This sequence was found in an older woman with multiple sclerosis. Specimen: PBMCs. The CDR3 protein: CSARSIANTGELFF. The bases are TGCAGTGCTAGATCCATTGCGAACACCGGGGAGCTGTTTTTT.